The rows below give T cell receptor beta chains drawn from one sample of a study of post-analysis software for immune sequencing data. MiXCR, run by TCRdb on the PCR reads, gives a single entry per CDR3 protein. Of about 400,000 distinct CDR3 sequences in the sample, around a third are singletons; the top ten hold over 10%. The sample consisted of blood. The receptors shown here come from a girl aged 10 to 17 with multiple sclerosis. Each CDR3 is given with its conserved first and last residue. The order of the fields is V gene, D gene, CDR3 protein. The D gene is left open where the match is weak.

>TRBV29-1|.
CSVEDRRAAFF
>TRBV19|.
CASRPTEKQPQHF
>TRBV24-1|.
CATSDLRTEFGTQYF
>TRBV10-1|.
CASGGSRGIDTQYF
>TRBV5-5|.
CASSLDLLYTQYF
>TRBV20-1|TRBD2
CSARGDPGGTQYF
>TRBV5-4|TRBD2
CASTLGLAVGDEQFF
>TRBV10-2|.
CASSESTQGWKSNEQFF
>TRBV12-3/TRBV12-4|.
CASRSRYNEQFF
>TRBV12-3/TRBV12-4|.
CASSPGGYGMGEAFF
>TRBV10-3|.
CAISDHTAPRTEQYF
>TRBV20-1|.
CSGGVNTEAFF
>TRBV20-1|.
CSASKGRVDTIYF
>TRBV14|.
CASSQEWPKNEQFF
>TRBV7-2|.
CASSLISGREQFF
>TRBV5-1|TRBD1
CASSMQGANLYEQYF
>TRBV6-5|.
CATQDDKNIQYF
>TRBV12-3/TRBV12-4|.
CASRFSYNSPLHF